The present T cell receptor (beta chain) was sequenced within a study of a mutant IDH1 vaccine in newly diagnosed glioma. Time point reported: baseline, week 1 (first vaccination visit). Treatment indicated: pre-vaccination baseline after standard-of-care therapy. Repertoires were generated with immunoSEQ multiplex PCR, while TCRdb's copy carries only in-frame clones and drops some. Of under 65,000 clones in the sample, about three quarters were seen once. The germline V and J ends were trimmed by 3 bases and 2 bases, with 7 bases remaining between them. The length of the CDR3 is 12 residues. Looked up from germline, CDR1 is SQVTM and CDR2 is ANQGSEA.

This receptor was taken from a woman aged 40 to 55 with glioma. The rearrangement joins TRBV29-1 to TRBJ1-2; unclear D gene. The input for sequencing was PBMCs, taken from a glioma patient treated with radiotherapy, temozolomide or both. The CDR3 DNA reads as TGCAGCGTTGATGGTAGGAACTATGGCTACACCTTC. It translates to CSVDGRNYGYTF.